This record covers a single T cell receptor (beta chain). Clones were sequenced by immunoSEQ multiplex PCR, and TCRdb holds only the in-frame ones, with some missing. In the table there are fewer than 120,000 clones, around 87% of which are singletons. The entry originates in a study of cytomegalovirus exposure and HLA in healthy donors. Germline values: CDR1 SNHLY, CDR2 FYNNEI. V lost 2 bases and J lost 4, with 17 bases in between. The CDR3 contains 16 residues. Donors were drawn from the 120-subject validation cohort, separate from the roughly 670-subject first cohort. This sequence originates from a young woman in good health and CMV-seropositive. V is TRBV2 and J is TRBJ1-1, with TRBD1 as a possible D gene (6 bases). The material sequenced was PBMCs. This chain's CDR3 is CASSERPLQGGTEAFF. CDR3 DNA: TGTGCCAGCAGTGAACGTCCGTTACAGGGCGGCACTGAAGCTTTCTTT. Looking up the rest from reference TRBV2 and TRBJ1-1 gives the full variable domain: EPEVTQTPSHQVTQMGQEVILRCVPISNHLYFYWYRQILGQKVEFLVSFYNNEISEKSEIFDDQFSVERPDGSNFTLKIRSTKLEDSAMYFCASSERPLQGGTEAFFGQGTRLTVV.